The 16 T cell receptor beta chains listed next were all sequenced from one sample in a study of shared clonotypes between healthy human individuals. Produced via immunoSEQ multiplex PCR; TCRdb's table is partial and in-frame only. The sample consists of around 88,000 clones, roughly two thirds of them appearing once. Sequencing input: memory CD8+ T cells sorted from blood. Described subset: CD45RO+ cells pooled with CCR7-negative TemRA cells. These receptors came from a man under 40 in good health.

The chain recombines TRBV6-5 with TRBJ2-1, with D hard to call. This CDR3 region has 13 residues. Between the trimmed V and J ends, which lost 2 bases and 4 bases, there was a span of 6 bases. Germline V gene data show CDR1 as MNHEY and CDR2 as SVGAGI. CDR3 region: CASSYDTYNEQFF. CDR3 bases: TGTGCCAGCAGTTACGATACTTACAATGAGCAGTTCTTC.

The gene calls are TRBV29-1 and TRBJ2-7, with 12 bases that match TRBD1. Unmatched junction bases numbered 10, after V lost 4 bases and J lost 0 bases. Germline lookup yields CDR1 SQVTM and CDR2 ANQGSEA. The CDR3 totals 17 residues. The chain's CDR3 is CSVAGTGGTYFSYEQYF. The CDR3 DNA reads as TGCAGCGTTGCCGGGACAGGGGGCACGTACTTCTCCTACGAGCAGTACTTC.

The chain employs TRBV5-5 and TRBJ1-2; the match to TRBD1 covers 11 bases. CDR3 length: 16 residues. V was pared by 0 bases and J by 2 bases, with 3 bases of the junction left unmatched. Per the germline V gene, CDR1 is SGHKS and CDR2 is YYEKEE (reference sequence). The DNA of the CDR3 is TGTGCCAGCAGCTTGGGTGGACAGGGGGCGAACTATGGCTACACCTTC. Its translation: CASSLGGQGANYGYTF.

The chain is built from TRBV10-3 and TRBJ2-7; a weak D match, TRBD1 (8 bases). Germline CDR1 ENHRY, CDR2 SYGVKD. The CDR3 is 17 residues long. V gave up 5 bases and J gave up 3 bases, with 23 bases separating them. The CDR3 sequence is CAISNFERDRSIYEQYF. The CDR3 region has the DNA TGTGCCATCAGTAACTTTGAGCGGGACAGGAGTATCTACGAGCAGTACTTC.

This clone was observed once. CDR3 sequence reads: CSASGGREQYF. Here the CDR3 DNA reads TGCAGTGCTTCAGGGGGCCGCGAGCAGTACTTC. The chain links TRBV20-1 to TRBJ2-7, with TRBD1 matching over 8 bases. This CDR3 is built from 11 residues. The V gene's germline CDR1 is DFQATT and CDR2 SNEGSKA (reference sequence). Trimming removed 5 bases from V and 6 bases from J; junction bases left unmatched: 3.

The CDR3 here is CASSFRDRGRPSNYGYTF. The CDR3 DNA sequence: TGTGCCAGCAGTTTTAGGGACAGGGGCCGACCTTCTAACTATGGCTACACCTTC. V is TRBV28 and J is TRBJ1-2; TRBD1 aligns across 10 bases. The length of the CDR3 is 18 residues. Germline values: CDR1 MDHEN, CDR2 SYDVKM. With V trimmed by 3 bases and J by 0 bases, 10 bases remained unmatched.

In this sample, this clone turned up many times. Other DNA sequences from this sample encode an identical CDR3 as well. The rearrangement joins TRBV28 to TRBJ2-7, with D unresolved. Trimming took off 2 bases at V and 3 bases at J, with 5 bases between the two ends. This CDR3 has 12 amino acids. CDR1 MDHEN and CDR2 SYDVKM come from the germline V gene. CDR3 amino acids: CASSLLNYEQYF. CDR3 nucleotides: TGTGCCAGCAGTTTACTTAACTACGAGCAGTACTTC.

This chain links TRBV28 with TRBJ2-1; 8 positions agree with TRBD2. CDR3 length: 16 residues. The V gene's germline CDR1 is MDHEN and CDR2 SYDVKM. Trimming cost V 2 bases and J 5 bases; bases outside gene matches: 8. The CDR3 DNA sequence: TGTGCCAGCAGTTTAGACCCCGGGACTAGACACAATGAGCAGTTCTTC. Amino acids: CASSLDPGTRHNEQFF.

J is TRBJ2-1 and V is TRBV19; possible D gene TRBD2, 5 bases. The CDR3 is made up of 16 amino acids. Germline V gene data show CDR1 as LNHDA and CDR2 as SQIVND (reference sequence). The V end was cut by 3 bases, the J end by 4 bases, with 16 bases between. This CDR3 is CASSMEEPKFYNEQFF. The CDR3 coding sequence is TGTGCCAGTAGTATGGAGGAACCAAAATTTTACAATGAGCAGTTCTTC.

The CDR3 coding sequence is TGTGCCAGCGACGAACAGGGTGGGAACCAGCCCCAGCATTTT. It codes for CASDEQGGNQPQHF. This chain connects TRBV2 to TRBJ1-5; maybe TRBD1 (6 bases). This CDR3 has 14 residues. Looked up from germline, CDR1 is SNHLY and CDR2 is FYNNEI. The V gene lost 8 bases and the J gene lost 7 bases, with 18 bases spanning the gap.

This sequence joins TRBV6-5 and TRBJ2-7; 8 bases line up with TRBD2. Germline values: CDR1 MNHEY, CDR2 SVGAGI. J lost 4 bases, V lost 6 bases, and 2 bases had no gene match. CDR3 length: 12 residues. The CDR3 loop reads CASRSGGYEQYF. Here the CDR3 DNA reads TGTGCCAGCAGATCGGGGGGGTACGAGCAGTACTTC.

V usage is TRBV6-6 and J usage is TRBJ2-7; a weak D match, TRBD2 (5 bases). V lost 7 bases to trimming and J lost 1 base, with 17 bases between them. Looked up from germline, CDR1 is MNHNY and CDR2 is SVGAGI (reference sequence). This CDR3 has 15 amino acids. DNA of the CDR3: TGTGCCAGCAAGGTTGTACGGGGTTTGTCCTACGAGCAGTACTTC. Translated: CASKVVRGLSYEQYF.

The sample holds a few counts of this clone. The CDR3 DNA sequence: TGTGCCAGCAGCTCTCTCCGTGGGGGAGAGACCCAGTACTTC. Translation gives CASSSLRGGETQYF. The chain has TRBV5-4 and TRBJ2-5; D may match TRBD1 or TRBD2 (5 bases each). V was shortened by 3 bases and J by 4 bases, with 13 bases between the two germline ends. This CDR3 is 14 amino acids long. Germline V lookup: CDR1 SGHNT, CDR2 YYREEE (reference sequence). Drawing the rest from reference TRBV5-4 and TRBJ2-5, the complete variable domain is ETGVTQSPTHLIKTRGQQVTLRCSSQSGHNTVSWYQQALGQGPQFIFQYYREEENGRGNFPPRFSGLQFPNYSSELNVNALELDDSALYLCASSSLRGGETQYFGPGTRLLVL.

The chain couples TRBV10-2 to TRBJ2-7, with 9 bases lining up with TRBD1. CDR1 is WSHSY and CDR2 is SAAADI in the germline V gene. The V segment lost 0 bases and the J segment 9 bases; nucleotides outside the gene matches: 6. The CDR3 contains 14 residues. This CDR3 reads CASSESLWDRVQYF. CDR3 DNA sequence: TGCGCCAGCAGTGAGTCTCTTTGGGACAGGGTGCAGTACTTC.

This chain connects TRBV5-1 to TRBJ2-7; 10 bases match TRBD1. The J segment lost 5 bases and the V segment lost 2 bases, leaving 10 bases of the junction unmatched. CDR1 is SGHRS, CDR2 YFSETQ, per germline. The CDR3 runs to 16 residues. The CDR3 coding sequence is TGCGCCAGCAGCTTAGACAGGGGGCAGTATTTTAACGAGCAGTACTTC. Its protein product is CASSLDRGQYFNEQYF.

The V and J genes are TRBV6-1 and TRBJ2-2, with D maybe TRBD2 (7 bases). This CDR3 spans 15 amino acids. Trimming cost V 8 bases and J 6 bases, with 19 bases left between them. Germline-derived CDR1 and CDR2 are MNHNS and SASEGT. The CDR3 is CASQGRERWAGELFF. The DNA for the CDR3 is TGTGCCAGCCAGGGGCGGGAGAGATGGGCCGGGGAGCTGTTTTTT.